The subject of this entry is one TCR beta chain. Its antigen is unknown. There are no base qualities to consult, and no much larger clone falls within one base. This CDR3 is also generated by other DNA sequences in the sample. The CDR3 covers 14 residues, taking in both the cysteine and the phenylalanine. Just CDR3 DNA is preserved here, 42 bases in frame from base 1. Per the germline V gene, SGHNT is the CDR1 and YENEEA is the CDR2. V is reduced by 1 base and J by 3 bases, leaving a spacing of 9 bases between them. The cohort comprised hundreds of healthy bone marrow donors. Cohort members were all nominally healthy when sampled, although unrecorded immune exposures were likely present. The donor was CMV seropositive and was included in the group of approximately 300 seropositive cohort members. Each donor provided a peripheral blood sample, and peripheral blood mononuclear cells were used for TCR beta sequencing. Genomic DNA was extracted from the blood cell samples with the Qiagen DNeasy Blood Extraction Kit.

This specimen comes from a study of cytomegalovirus exposure and HLA in healthy donors (dated by TCRdb to about 2017). Turning to the overall study: According to an earlier analysis of 550 to 750 of the donors, about 179 million T cells yielded over 100 million unique TCR beta sequences and around 300 Gb of sequence data. Roughly 300 gigabases of sequencing data and approximately 85 million unique TCR sequences were included in an early release covering under 650 HLA-typed donors. The genetic ancestry cluster associated with self-reported Caucasian donors included around 76% of the roughly 360 genotyped donors. The study was designed to test whether signatures of past pathogen exposure could be identified by cataloging public T cell receptors. Using immunosequencing, the study profiled T cell repertoires from 640 or so subjects and related those repertoires to cytomegalovirus serostatus. In addition to the first cohort of about 650 subjects, a separate validation cohort of about 120 different subjects was used. The study combined high-throughput TCR immunosequencing, statistical association of individual TCRs with disease status, and machine learning to predict cytomegalovirus infection status. A later analysis re-analyzed previously published TCR beta repertoires from approximately 700 donors and added high-resolution HLA genotyping to study TCR occurrence patterns. Rather than using new phenotypic data, the later analysis identified candidate immune exposures from TCR beta sequences and from how often those sequences occurred across donors. In an earlier analysis of roughly 600 of the donors, high-throughput TCR beta sequencing was used to judge whether each TCR beta V gene segment behaved as functional or pseudogenic. Alongside the repertoire data, information on donor age, sex, ethnicity and CMV serostatus was compiled. A later genetic analysis took genome-wide SNP genotypes for about 55% of the 666 donors and used that subset as a discovery cohort. All discovery cohort repertoires had been generated using a single sequencing platform. Both class I and class II loci were covered by HLA typing, at four-digit resolution. The number of donors typed differed by locus, with roughly 629-640 for A, B, C, DRB1 and DQB1, around 500 for DQA1, 606 for DPA1, and some 440 for DPB1. About 5 DR-DQ haplotypes were handled as single units for association and clustering, since linkage in the cohort was strong. On average, over 200,000 unique TCR beta nucleotide sequences were sequenced per donor among 398 genotyped donors of the cohort, with around 19% of those sequences being non-productive.

The library relied on the immunoSEQ multiplex PCR assay. A mixture of 60 forward primers for TCR Vbeta segments and 13 reverse primers for TCR Jbeta segments was used in the multiplex PCR. The CDR3 region of rearranged TCR beta genes was amplified from genomic DNA with a multiplex PCR assay. The Illumina HiSeq System was used to sequence the amplified TCR beta libraries as 87-base-pair reads. From the authors' description of their analysis: In a later analysis, roughly 80 million unique TCR beta chains were counted across the roughly 610 repertoires, and roughly 10 million of these chains were shared by at least two donors. A nearest-neighbor algorithm error-corrected the raw reads and collapsed the reads into unique sequences, merging closely related sequences to remove PCR and sequencing errors. To assign V, D and J gene segments, CDR3 sequences were aligned to IMGT reference sequences. For a sequence to be retained, a match of at least six nucleotides was required to both a V gene segment and a J gene segment. Rearrangements were called productive when the CDR3 lacked stop codons and stayed in frame with V and J; all others were non-productive. CDR3 was defined by IMGT convention, running from the second conserved V-encoded cysteine to the conserved J-encoded phenylalanine. The earlier analysis of 500 to 600 of the donors excluded sequences that lacked an unambiguous match to a single V gene segment. An earlier analysis of over 450 of the donors classified V segments as functional when productive rearrangements were above 56.7% and as segregating when the standard deviation between donors was above 5%. A statistical classification framework was developed to diagnose cytomegalovirus status using the catalog of TCR beta chain sequences. A later analysis assigned V and J genes by comparing TCR nucleotide sequences with IMGT/GENE-DB human TR gene sequences. In a later analysis, CDR3 sequences and most-parsimonious VDJ recombination scenarios were assigned using the TCRdist pipeline. A later analysis defined each TCR beta chain by its CDR3 amino acid sequence plus V-gene family, and excluded reads lacking a unique V-gene family. As a way to deal with suspected cross-contamination and a sequencing artifact, a later analysis dropped 592 nucleotide sequences that were highly shared and had low generation probability. For each public chain, a later analysis derived a clonal expansion index from normalized ranks of inferred template counts within each repertoire. In a later analysis, generation probabilities were computed with a VDJ recombination model fitted to out-of-frame rearrangements, and the resulting probabilities were checked against IGoR. In a later analysis, hypergeometric tests were used to score TCR-TCR, TCR-HLA and TCR-CMV co-occurrence, with a repertoire-size bias correction applied to TCR pairs. False discovery rates were estimated in a later analysis by permuting HLA or CMV assignments 20 times. In a later analysis, co-occurring TCRs were grouped using DBSCAN, with TCRdist sequence similarity added in when clustering inside HLA-allele-positive subsets. Repertoires with fewer than 30,000 or more than 120,000 public chains were left out of co-occurrence clustering, as were about five repertoires with anomalous nucleotide sharing. Sourced from immuneACCESS, this table was stored by TCRdb with only in-frame sequences that have V and J called. A share of the clones is absent; for the studies checked, an unresolved V gene accounts for under half, and the remainder has no known explanation. Clone size and V and J calls were adopted from that table, with D and trimming inferred from the DNA. The table for this sample lists a few hundred thousand clones; around four fifths of them were counted only once. About 2% of the sample is taken by the ten largest.

The research as a whole found: According to a later genetic analysis, donors in an Asian-associated ancestry cluster had fewer N-insertions in productive TCRs than the roughly 670-donor mean. The only immune exposure information available for the cohort was CMV serostatus. Over 15 rarely observed V segments, including chromosome 9 orphons, were excluded from the earlier analysis of almost 600 of the donors because counts were too low. The study listed 164 TCR beta chains as associated with cytomegalovirus. V-gene and J-gene trimming of TCR beta chains was associated with a missense DCLRE1C variant in a later genetic analysis, and the association was replicated in an independent cohort. In a later analysis, HLA-associated TCR beta chains were found to be more clonally expanded and to have lower generation probabilities than equally common non-associated chains. A cluster of highly shared sequence variants was judged likely to represent a technical artifact of the sequencing pipeline. Three of the identified cytomegalovirus-associated TCR beta chains were confirmed in vitro to be specific for cytomegalovirus antigens. Only TCR beta chains were sequenced in this cohort, and the absence of alpha or paired-chain data limited detectable features. A further reported finding was that TCR beta sequences accurately predicted the HLA-A and HLA-B alleles for most subjects in the first cohort. In an earlier analysis of some 640 of the donors, most TCR beta V segments were observed in productive rearrangements about 90% or about 30% of the time, broadly matching IMGT annotations. Some IMGT-functional V segments, including TRBV6-2 and TRBV6-3, could not be told apart with the 87-base-pair reads, so those segments were excluded. In a later analysis, the rate of TCR association differed among HLA loci, with DRB1 alleles having the most associated TCRs and HLA-C alleles having the fewest. In a later analysis, about 16,000 TCR beta sequences were associated with specific HLA alleles at a false discovery rate of 0.05. Linkage disequilibrium might explain the correlated functional status among segregating V segments, but an unknown experimental factor could not be ruled out. In both the original and validation cohorts, the classifier was reported to diagnose cytomegalovirus status with high specificity and sensitivity. Because some donors lacked HLA typing at each locus, the association tests relied only on the typed subset. Across donors, most TCR sequences were observed very rarely, whereas some public TCRs were present in many individuals. A later analysis found that most CMV-associated TCR beta chains appeared HLA-restricted, with HLA associations seemingly driven largely by CMV exposure. In a later analysis, several top co-occurrence clusters were reported to appear linked to parvovirus B19, influenza, CMV and Epstein-Barr virus. Presence/absence analyses assumed roughly uniform sequencing depth across donors, an assumption that may not hold. It was suggested by the authors that the approach could potentially be generalized to other disease states and immunological phenotypes. Assigning TCR associations to individual alleles was difficult when HLA alleles, especially DR and DQ, strongly co-occurred.

The chain uses TRBV11-3 and TRBJ1-2; 6 matching bases give a weak D call of TRBD1. Sequenced: PBMCs. This TCR was recovered from a woman aged 40 to 55 in good health and CMV-seropositive. For the CDR3, the sequence is CASSLGPGDYGYTF. The nucleotide sequence reads as follows: TGTGCCAGCAGCTTAGGTCCAGGGGACTATGGCTACACCTTC.